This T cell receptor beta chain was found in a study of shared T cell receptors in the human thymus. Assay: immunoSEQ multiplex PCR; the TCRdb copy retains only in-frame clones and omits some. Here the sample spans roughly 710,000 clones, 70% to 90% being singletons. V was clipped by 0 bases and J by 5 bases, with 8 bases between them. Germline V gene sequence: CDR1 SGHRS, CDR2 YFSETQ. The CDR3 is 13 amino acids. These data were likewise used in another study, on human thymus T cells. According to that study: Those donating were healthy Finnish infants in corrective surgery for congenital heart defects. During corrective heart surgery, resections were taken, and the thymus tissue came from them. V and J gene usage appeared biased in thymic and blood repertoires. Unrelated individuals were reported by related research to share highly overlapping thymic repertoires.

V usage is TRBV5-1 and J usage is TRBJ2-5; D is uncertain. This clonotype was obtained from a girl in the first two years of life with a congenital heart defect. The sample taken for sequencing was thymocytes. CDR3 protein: CASSLVGVETQYF. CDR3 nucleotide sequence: TGCGCCAGCAGCTTGGTAGGAGTCGAGACCCAGTACTTC.